A selection of T cell receptor beta chains follows, all from one sample in a study of CD8 T cells in ankylosing spondylitis. TCRdb independently ran MiXCR on the 5' RACE reads; one entry per CDR3 protein. The sample consists of about 400,000 distinct CDR3 sequences, about a fifth of them appearing once. The sequencing sample was made of blood, either unsorted or a sorted T cell fraction (not recorded which). The receptors stem from a male donor with ankylosing spondylitis. Each CDR3 is given with its conserved first and last residue. Fields, in order: V gene, clone size, D gene, J gene, CDR3 DNA, CDR3 protein. D genes are given only for firm matches. Size is omitted from some rows. Given values are once, few, many or a class for expanded clones.

V: TRBV5-1; size: few; D: NA; J: TRBJ2-3; DNA: TGCGCCAGCAGCGGCGCGATGCAATCCGATACGCAGTATTTT; CDR3: CASSGAMQSDTQYF
V: TRBV5-1; size: NA; D: NA; J: TRBJ1-5; DNA: TGCGCCAGCAGGGCGGCGGCCCAGCCGAATCAGCCCCAGCATTTT; CDR3: CASRAAAQPNQPQHF
V: TRBV12-3/TRBV12-4; size: many; D: NA; J: TRBJ2-7; DNA: TGTGCCAGCAGCCTACCCGGGGAGCAGTACTTC; CDR3: CASSLPGEQYF
V: TRBV20-1; size: few; D: NA; J: TRBJ2-5; DNA: TGCAGTGCCAGTGTAGCGGCGCATTGGGATGAGACCCAGTACTTC; CDR3: CSASVAAHWDETQYF
V: TRBV20-1; size: NA; D: TRBD2; J: TRBJ2-2; DNA: TGCAGTGCTAGACCGATAGCGGGAGGGAACACCGGGGAGCTGTTTTTT; CDR3: CSARPIAGGNTGELFF
V: TRBV2; size: few; D: NA; J: TRBJ2-2; DNA: TGTGCCGGGGGGTTCACCGGGGAGCTGTTTTTT; CDR3: CAGGFTGELFF
V: TRBV6-5; size: NA; D: TRBD2; J: TRBJ2-4; DNA: TGTGCCAGCAGTTACACTGGTCTAGCGGAGACCGAAAACATTCAGTACTTC; CDR3: CASSYTGLAETENIQYF
V: TRBV3-1; size: few; D: NA; J: TRBJ1-1; DNA: TGTGCCAGCAGCCAAGAGTGGGGGGGGGCAGGGGCGAATGAAGCTTTCTTT; CDR3: CASSQEWGGAGANEAFF
V: TRBV19; size: NA; D: NA; J: TRBJ2-3; DNA: TGTGCCAGTAGTATCCAGAGGGGGGGAGATACGCAGTATTTT; CDR3: CASSIQRGGDTQYF
V: TRBV12-3/TRBV12-4; size: many; D: NA; J: TRBJ2-3; DNA: TGTGCCAGCACCTTGGGGCAGGGGGGTTACACAGATACGCAGTATTTT; CDR3: CASTLGQGGYTDTQYF
V: TRBV29-1; size: few; D: TRBD1; J: TRBJ2-4; DNA: TGCAGCGTTGAGAGCCGGACAGGGGGTTGGGGAAACATTCAGTACTTC; CDR3: CSVESRTGGWGNIQYF
V: TRBV3-1; size: few; D: NA; J: TRBJ2-7; DNA: TGTGCCAGCAGCCGCGTTTGGTTGTCAGGGGGGTCCTACGAGCAGTACTTC; CDR3: CASSRVWLSGGSYEQYF
V: TRBV6-2/TRBV6-3; size: few; D: NA; J: TRBJ2-7; DNA: TGTGCCAGCAGTTACTCCGGGCTAGGCCGACAGCAGTACTTC; CDR3: CASSYSGLGRQQYF
V: TRBV29-1; size: few; D: TRBD2; J: TRBJ2-1; DNA: TGCAGCGTGGACTTCCCCGGGAGGCCGGGTATTACCTACAATGAGCAGTTCTTC; CDR3: CSVDFPGRPGITYNEQFF
V: TRBV10-2; size: few; D: TRBD2; J: TRBJ2-7; DNA: TGCGCCAGCAGGGACTCCGCTAGCGGGAGCGGGTACGAGCAGTACTTC; CDR3: CASRDSASGSGYEQYF
V: TRBV7-6; size: few; D: NA; J: TRBJ2-7; DNA: TGTGCCAGCAGCCCCGACGGGGCCCTCGGGCAGTACTTC; CDR3: CASSPDGALGQYF
V: TRBV20-1; size: NA; D: NA; J: TRBJ2-3; DNA: TGCAGTGCCCCACAATGGACGGGAGAGCCCACAGATACGCAGTATTTT; CDR3: CSAPQWTGEPTDTQYF
V: TRBV19; size: few; D: TRBD2; J: TRBJ2-7; DNA: TGTGCCAGTAGCCCGCGCGGGAGCCCCTACGAGCAGTACTTC; CDR3: CASSPRGSPYEQYF
V: TRBV10-3; size: few; D: TRBD2; J: TRBJ2-5; DNA: TGTGCCATCAGTGGGAGCGGGAGGGGGTCAGAGACCCAGTACTTC; CDR3: CAISGSGRGSETQYF
V: TRBV28; size: few; D: TRBD2; J: TRBJ2-7; DNA: TGTGCCAGCATTACCGGACTAGGAGCCTACGAGCAGTACTTC; CDR3: CASITGLGAYEQYF
V: TRBV7-8; size: many; D: TRBD2; J: TRBJ2-5; DNA: TGTGCCAGCAGCTTAGCCGGGACTAGTCCCATAGAGACCCAGTACTTC; CDR3: CASSLAGTSPIETQYF
V: TRBV5-1; size: many; D: NA; J: TRBJ1-2; DNA: TGCGCCAGCAGCTTACAGGGAAACTATGGCTACACCTTC; CDR3: CASSLQGNYGYTF
V: TRBV5-1; size: few; D: NA; J: TRBJ2-2; DNA: TGCGCCAGCAGCCACTCGAGGACAGAGAACACCGGGGAGCTGTTTTTT; CDR3: CASSHSRTENTGELFF
V: TRBV20-1; size: NA; D: TRBD2; J: TRBJ2-1; DNA: TGCAGTGCTAGAGATTCCCGACTAGCGGGATACTCACGAGGGGGAGAGCAGTTCTTC; CDR3: CSARDSRLAGYSRGGEQFF
V: TRBV29-1; size: NA; D: NA; J: TRBJ2-1; DNA: TGCAGCGCGGTTGGTGGAGGCTCCTACAATGAGCAGTTCTTC; CDR3: CSAVGGGSYNEQFF
V: TRBV27; size: NA; D: NA; J: TRBJ1-1; DNA: TGTGCCAGCAGCCCCGAGGGGTCGAGCAGTGATGCTGAAGCTTTCTTT; CDR3: CASSPEGSSSDAEAFF
V: TRBV24-1; size: NA; D: NA; J: TRBJ1-2; DNA: TGTGCCACCAGTGACTCCTCGACAGTCTACGGCTACACCTTC; CDR3: CATSDSSTVYGYTF
V: TRBV11-2; size: few; D: NA; J: TRBJ2-1; DNA: TGTGCCAGCACTTGGGGGGTGGTTTCCGGGCAGTTCTTC; CDR3: CASTWGVVSGQFF
V: TRBV6-2/TRBV6-3; size: NA; D: NA; J: TRBJ1-4; DNA: TGTGCCAGCAGTTACGGGCTCGACCGAGGTGAAAAACTGTTTTTT; CDR3: CASSYGLDRGEKLFF
V: TRBV5-1; size: NA; D: NA; J: TRBJ2-3; DNA: TGCGCCAGCAGGCTTCGTCCGGGACCCACCGAAGATACGCAGTATTTT; CDR3: CASRLRPGPTEDTQYF
V: TRBV6-9; size: few; D: NA; J: TRBJ1-6; DNA: TGTGCCAGCAGTTCATCGGGACACTATAATTCACCCCTCCACTTT; CDR3: CASSSSGHYNSPLHF
V: TRBV18; size: NA; D: NA; J: TRBJ2-1; DNA: TGTGCCAGCTCACCACCAACAGTCCATGGCAATGAGCAGTTCTTC; CDR3: CASSPPTVHGNEQFF
V: TRBV7-3; size: few; D: NA; J: TRBJ2-1; DNA: TGTGCCAGCAGCTTAGCCCCTAACCCAGCCTACAATGAGCAGTTCTTC; CDR3: CASSLAPNPAYNEQFF
V: TRBV12-5; size: NA; D: TRBD1; J: TRBJ2-2; DNA: TGTGCTAGTGAATCGGGGACAGGGGGCCCCGGGGAGCTGTTTTTT; CDR3: CASESGTGGPGELFF
V: TRBV6-2/TRBV6-3; size: NA; D: NA; J: TRBJ2-7; DNA: TGTGCCAGCCGGACGGACAGCTACTCCTACGAGCAGTACTTC; CDR3: CASRTDSYSYEQYF